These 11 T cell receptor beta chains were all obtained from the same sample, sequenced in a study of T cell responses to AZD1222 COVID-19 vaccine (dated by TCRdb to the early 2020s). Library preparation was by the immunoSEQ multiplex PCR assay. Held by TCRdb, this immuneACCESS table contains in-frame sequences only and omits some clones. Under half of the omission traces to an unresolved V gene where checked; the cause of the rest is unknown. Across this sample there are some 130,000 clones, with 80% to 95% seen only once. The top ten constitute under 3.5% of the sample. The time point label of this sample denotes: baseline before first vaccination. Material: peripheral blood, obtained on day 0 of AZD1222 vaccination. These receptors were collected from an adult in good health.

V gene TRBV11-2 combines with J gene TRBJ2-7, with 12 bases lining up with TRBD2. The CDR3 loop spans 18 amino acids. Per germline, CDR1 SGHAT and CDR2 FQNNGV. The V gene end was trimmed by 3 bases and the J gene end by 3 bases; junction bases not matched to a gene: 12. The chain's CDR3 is CASSLTSGRSPSGYEQYF. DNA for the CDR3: TGTGCCAGCAGCTTGACTAGCGGGAGATCCCCCTCCGGCTACGAGCAGTACTTC.

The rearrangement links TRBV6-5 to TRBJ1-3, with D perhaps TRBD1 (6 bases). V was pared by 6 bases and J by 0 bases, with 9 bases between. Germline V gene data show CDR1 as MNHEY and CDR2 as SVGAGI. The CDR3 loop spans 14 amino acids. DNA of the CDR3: TGTGCCAGCAGCCGGACAGACTCTGGAAACACCATATATTTT. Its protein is CASSRTDSGNTIYF.

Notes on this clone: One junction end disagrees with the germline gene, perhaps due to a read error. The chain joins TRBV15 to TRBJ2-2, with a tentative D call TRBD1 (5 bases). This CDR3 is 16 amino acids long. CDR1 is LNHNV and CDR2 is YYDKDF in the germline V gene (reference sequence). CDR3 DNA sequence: TGTGCCACCAGCGGAGAGGCTGTGGCAGGGCCCGGGGAGCTGTTTTTT. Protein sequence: CATSGEAVAGPGELFF. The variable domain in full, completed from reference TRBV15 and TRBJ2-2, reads DAMVIQNPRYQVTQFGKPVTLSCSQTLNHNVMYWYQQKSSQAPKLLFHYYDKDFNNEADTPDNFQSRRPNTSFCFLDIRSPGLGDTAMYLCATSGEAVAGPGELFFGEGSRLTVL.

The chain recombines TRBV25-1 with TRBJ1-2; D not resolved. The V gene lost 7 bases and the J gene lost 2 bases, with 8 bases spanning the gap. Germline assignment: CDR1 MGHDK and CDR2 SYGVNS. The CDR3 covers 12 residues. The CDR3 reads CASMDRNYGYTF. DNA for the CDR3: TGTGCCAGCATGGATAGAAACTATGGCTACACCTTC.

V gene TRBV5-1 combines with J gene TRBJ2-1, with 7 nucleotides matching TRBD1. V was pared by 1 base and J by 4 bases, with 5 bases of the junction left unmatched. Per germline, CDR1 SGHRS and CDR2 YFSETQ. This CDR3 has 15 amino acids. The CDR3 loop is CASSLTGEIYNEQFF. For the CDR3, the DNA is TGCGCCAGCAGCTTGACAGGGGAAATTTACAATGAGCAGTTCTTC.

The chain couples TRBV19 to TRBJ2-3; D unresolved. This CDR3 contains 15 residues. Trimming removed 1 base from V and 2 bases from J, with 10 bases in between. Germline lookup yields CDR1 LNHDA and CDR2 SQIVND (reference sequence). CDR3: CASSIAQPDTDTQYF. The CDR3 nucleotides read TGTGCCAGTAGTATAGCTCAGCCGGACACAGATACGCAGTATTTT.

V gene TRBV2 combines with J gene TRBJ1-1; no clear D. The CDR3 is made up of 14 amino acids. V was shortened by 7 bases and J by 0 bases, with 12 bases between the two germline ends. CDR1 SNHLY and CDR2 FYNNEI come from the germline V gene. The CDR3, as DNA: TGTGCCAGCACCCCAGGCCGGATGAACACTGAAGCTTTCTTT. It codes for CASTPGRMNTEAFF.

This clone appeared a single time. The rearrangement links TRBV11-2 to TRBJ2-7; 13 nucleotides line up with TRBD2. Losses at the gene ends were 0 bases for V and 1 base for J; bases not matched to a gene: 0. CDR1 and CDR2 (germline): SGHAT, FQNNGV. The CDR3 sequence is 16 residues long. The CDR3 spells CASSLETSGRSYEQYF. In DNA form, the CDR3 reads TGTGCCAGCAGCTTAGAGACTAGCGGGAGGTCCTACGAGCAGTACTTC.

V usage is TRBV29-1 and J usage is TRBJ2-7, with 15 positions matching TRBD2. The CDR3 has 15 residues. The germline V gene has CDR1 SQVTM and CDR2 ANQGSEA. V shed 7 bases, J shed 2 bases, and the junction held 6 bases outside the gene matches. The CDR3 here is CSASGLAGGAYEQYF. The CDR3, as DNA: TGCAGCGCCTCCGGACTAGCGGGAGGGGCCTACGAGCAGTACTTC.

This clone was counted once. The CDR3 sequence is CASSLAGGAGELFF. In nucleotides, the CDR3 is TGTGCCAGCAGTTTAGCGGGAGGGGCCGGGGAGCTGTTTTTT. V usage is TRBV25-1 and J usage is TRBJ2-2, with TRBD2 matching over 11 bases. Germline V CDR1 and CDR2: MGHDK, SYGVNS. CDR3 length: 14 amino acids. Trimming removed 5 bases from V and 6 bases from J; junction bases left unmatched: 2.

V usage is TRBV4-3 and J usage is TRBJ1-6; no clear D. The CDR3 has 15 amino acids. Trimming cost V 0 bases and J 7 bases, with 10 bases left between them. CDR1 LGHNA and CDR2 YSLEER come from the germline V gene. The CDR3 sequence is CASSQDGSANSPLHF. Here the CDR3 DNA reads TGCGCCAGCAGCCAAGATGGCTCGGCGAATTCACCCCTCCACTTT.